The 22 T cell receptor beta chains below were found in one sample sequenced in a study of CD8+CD57+ T cells in acquired aplastic anemia. Genomic DNA templated the TCR beta VDJ and CDR3 profiling. One entry per CDR3 protein results from TCRdb running MiXCR on the reads. The profile covers 100,000 to 150,000 distinct CDR3 sequences, with about 46% appearing a single time and about 2.5% taken by the ten largest. The sequenced sample consisted of sorted CD4+, CD8+, or CD8+CD57+ T cells (not recorded which) from PBMCs. Source of these receptors: a human donor in good health, serving as a control.

In this sample, this clonotype turned up a few times. The conserved closing phenylalanine or tryptophan is absent in this CDR3, likely reflecting a read error. The DNA is omitted, as the CDR3 cannot be located on it reliably, and the CDR3 follows TCRdb's listing. V and J are TRBV10-1 and TRBJ2-7; no DNA check was done on the table's D call, TRBD2. Germline CDR1 and CDR2: WNHNN and SYGVQD (reference sequence). The CDR3 length is 9 residues, termini included. The CDR3 loop reads CASNLRLAG.

This clonotype was observed at least ten times. J is TRBJ2-5 and V is TRBV27, with D perhaps matching TRBD1 (6 bases). V shed 0 bases and J shed 5 bases, with 16 bases lying between them. CDR1 is MNHEY, CDR2 SMNVEV, per germline (reference sequence). The CDR3 spans 16 residues. CDR3 in amino acids: CASSLSRAGVWETQYF. In DNA, the CDR3 is TGTGCCAGCAGTTTATCGAGGGCAGGGGTATGGGAGACCCAGTACTTC.

This clonotype was observed a handful of times. The final CDR3 position lacks the conserved phenylalanine or tryptophan, pointing to a likely read error. CDR3 coding DNA: TGTGCCAGTAAGACAGGGCCTAACACCGAAGCTTTCCTT. The encoded protein is CASKTGPNTEAFL. The V gene is TRBV19, the J gene TRBJ1-1; the match to TRBD1 covers 7 bases. Germline CDR1 reads LNHDA; CDR2 reads SQIVND (reference sequence). The CDR3 sequence is 13 residues long.

In this sample, this clonotype turned up many times. The chain joins TRBV7-2 to TRBJ2-5; D possibly corresponds to TRBD2 (6 bases). Germline V CDR1 and CDR2: SGHTA, FQGNSA. This CDR3 spans 16 amino acids. The V end was cut by 5 bases, the J end by 2 bases, with 18 bases between. In nucleotides, the CDR3 is TGTGCCAGCAGCCCTCCCAGGCTAGCGTTACAAGAGACCCAGTACTTC. This translates into CASSPPRLALQETQYF.

The chain links TRBV20-1 to TRBJ1-1, with a weak D call TRBD1 (5 bases). CDR1 and CDR2 from the germline V gene are DFQATT and SNEGSKA (reference sequence). The CDR3 is 14 residues long. Trimming removed 3 bases at V and 5 bases at J, with 16 bases between. DNA of the CDR3: TGCAGTGCTAGGCGGGACGCAGAAGAGACTGAAGCTTTCTTT. Protein sequence: CSARRDAEETEAFF.

This clonotype has ten or more counts. The chain uses TRBV7-8 and TRBJ1-6, with 7 bases lining up with TRBD1. Per germline, CDR1 SGHVS and CDR2 FQNEAQ. The junction had 7 bases not matched to a gene; V was cut back by 5 bases and J by 6 bases. This CDR3 has 15 amino acids. The CDR3 reads CASSKTGTVNSPLHF. The CDR3 nucleotides are TGTGCCAGCAGCAAGACAGGGACAGTTAATTCACCCCTCCACTTT.

This clonotype was found many times. This CDR3 reads CASADGAVYEQYF. The CDR3 DNA reads as TGTGCCAGCGCCGACGGGGCCGTCTACGAGCAGTACTTC. The V gene is TRBV12-3 or TRBV12-4, the J gene TRBJ2-7; D assignment may be TRBD1 or TRBD2 (5 bases each). V shed 8 bases and J shed 3 bases, with 14 bases lying between them. The CDR3 is 13 residues long.

In its sample, this clonotype was seen many times. CDR3 region: CASSKALNQPQHF. CDR3 nucleotide sequence: TGTGCCAGCAGTAAGGCTCTCAATCAGCCCCAGCATTTT. The chain is built from TRBV7-7 and TRBJ1-5; D is unresolved. Germline V CDR1 and CDR2: SSHAT, FNYEAQ (reference sequence). The CDR3 is made up of 13 amino acids. The V and J ends lost 6 bases and 3 bases respectively, with 9 bases between them.

There are a few counts of this clonotype. This likely comes from a read error, as the CDR3 has no conserved phenylalanine or tryptophan at its end. The rearrangement uses TRBV19 and TRBJ1-2, with D perhaps matching TRBD1 (6 bases). Germline CDR1 LNHDA, CDR2 SQIVND (reference sequence). The germline V and J ends were trimmed by 9 bases and 5 bases, with 16 bases remaining between them. The CDR3 spans 13 residues. The CDR3 coding sequence is TGTGCCAGCAGTTTAGGTGGACAGTATGGCTACACCCTC. Amino acid sequence: CASSLGGQYGYTL.

In this sample, this clonotype turned up many times. The genes are TRBV10-3 and TRBJ2-5, with D possibly matching TRBD1 (6 bases). V lost 4 bases and J lost 2, with 8 bases in between. This CDR3 region has 13 residues. The germline CDR1 and CDR2 sequences are ENHRY and SYGVKD. CDR3: CAISGTEQETQYF. Written as DNA, the CDR3 is TGTGCCATCAGTGGGACAGAACAAGAGACCCAGTACTTC.

The chain links TRBV12-3 or TRBV12-4 to TRBJ2-3; no firm D call. Trimming pared 0 bases from V and 6 bases from J, leaving 7 bases between. CDR3 length: 13 residues. The chain's CDR3 is CASSLALRDTQYF. The CDR3 DNA reads TGTGCCAGCAGTTTAGCTTTAAGGGATACGCAGTATTTT.

This clonotype was seen at least ten times. The chain combines TRBV11-3 with TRBJ1-2; perhaps TRBD1 as D (5 bases). Per the germline V gene, CDR1 is SGHNT and CDR2 is YENEEA. V was pared by 1 base and J by 0 bases, with 12 bases between. The CDR3 spans 16 residues. The CDR3 DNA is TGTGCCAGCAGCTTAGTTGGGGGACGAGCTAACTATGGCTACACCTTC. It translates to CASSLVGGRANYGYTF.

This chain links TRBV25-1 with TRBJ1-2; 9 nucleotides line up with TRBD1. Trimming removed 2 bases from V and 3 bases from J; junction bases left unmatched: 4. This CDR3 has 15 residues. CDR1 is MGHDK, CDR2 SYGVNS, per germline. CDR3 in amino acids: CASSEGQGLDYGYTF. CDR3 nucleotide sequence: TGTGCCAGCAGTGAAGGACAGGGGTTGGACTATGGCTACACCTTC.

This clonotype has at least ten counts. The gene calls are TRBV11-1 and TRBJ2-3, with TRBD2 matching 9 bases. Germline V gene data show CDR1 as SGHAT and CDR2 as FQDESV (reference sequence). The CDR3 has 19 amino acids. Trimming at V came to 3 bases and at J to 3 bases, leaving 16 bases not matched to a gene. The CDR3 sequence: CASSFRRAGGPEWTDTQYF. Here the CDR3 DNA reads TGTGCCAGCAGCTTTCGTAGAGCGGGGGGCCCGGAGTGGACAGATACGCAGTATTTT.

This clonotype was recorded at least ten times. The rearrangement links TRBV6-1 to TRBJ2-2; D may be TRBD1 (5 bases). V was trimmed by 1 base and J by 7 bases, leaving 10 bases between them. The length of the CDR3 is 14 residues. Germline assignment: CDR1 MNHNS and CDR2 SASEGT. The CDR3 here is CASSEVRGYGELFF. CDR3 nucleotides: TGTGCCAGCAGTGAAGTTAGGGGCTACGGGGAGCTGTTTTTT.

V is TRBV3-1 and J is TRBJ2-2; TRBD1 aligns across 9 bases. Germline CDR1 and CDR2: LGHDT and YNNKEL (reference sequence). After removal of 3 bases from V and 3 bases from J, the junction contained 5 bases not matched to a gene. The CDR3 is made up of 16 amino acids. The CDR3 protein is CASSHGQGPYTGELFF. The CDR3, as DNA: TGTGCCAGCAGCCACGGACAGGGGCCCTACACCGGGGAGCTGTTTTTT.

This chain connects TRBV10-3 to TRBJ2-1, with 7 bases matching TRBD2. The CDR3 has 17 amino acids. V gave up 4 bases and J gave up 5 bases; unmatched junction bases: 14. CDR1 and CDR2 from the germline V gene are ENHRY and SYGVKD. The CDR3 DNA sequence: TGTGCCATCAGTGCCCAAGCGGGGTCGGGAGGTCACAATGAGCAGTTCTTC. Translation: CAISAQAGSGGHNEQFF.

The chain carries TRBV7-2 and TRBJ2-7; no clear D. Germline CDR1 SGHTA, CDR2 FQGNSA. This CDR3 is built from 14 residues. The V and J ends lost 6 bases and 0 bases respectively, with 12 bases between them. DNA of the CDR3: TGTGCCAGCAGTCTAAGATACTACTCCTACGAGCAGTACTTC. Amino acid sequence: CASSLRYYSYEQYF.

This clonotype was seen at least ten times. This chain joins TRBV2 and TRBJ1-5, with 10 bases fitting TRBD1. From germline, CDR1 is SNHLY and CDR2 FYNNEI. V dropped 6 bases and J dropped 4; count of bases not matched to a gene: 12. CDR3 length equals 17 residues. The DNA for the CDR3 is TGTGCCAGCAGCGGAACCGGGACAGGGGCTCTGAATCAGCCCCAGCATTTT. It is translated as CASSGTGTGALNQPQHF.

This sequence joins TRBV24-1 and TRBJ1-2; 9 bases are a match to TRBD1. This CDR3 has 13 residues. Trimming cost V 11 bases and J 7 bases; bases outside gene matches: 10. In germline, CDR1 is KGHDR, CDR2 SFDVKD. The CDR3 sequence: CAITWGTGIGYTF. For the CDR3, the DNA is TGTGCCATAACCTGGGGGACAGGGATTGGCTACACCTTC.

This clonotype was counted once. This chain joins TRBV2 and TRBJ1-1; D remains unclear. The V end was cut by 8 bases, the J end by 1 base, with 11 bases between. Germline V lookup: CDR1 SNHLY, CDR2 FYNNEI. The CDR3 is 13 amino acids. CDR3 residues: CASSQDSNTEAFF. CDR3 DNA: TGTGCCAGCTCTCAAGATTCGAACACTGAAGCTTTCTTT.

The chain links TRBV25-1 to TRBJ1-1; unclear D gene. Trimming removed 7 bases at V and 1 base at J, with 10 bases between. CDR1 is MGHDK and CDR2 is SYGVNS in the germline V gene. This CDR3 is 13 amino acids long. In DNA form, the CDR3 reads TGTGCCAGCATTCGGGGTGAGAACACTGAAGCTTTCTTT. Protein: CASIRGENTEAFF.